A selection of T cell receptor beta chains follows, all from one sample in a study of vaccination and CD4 T cells after COVID-19. The antigens these receptors bind are not known. TCRdb called the PCR reads again in MiXCR, with one record for every CDR3 protein. The sample includes 10,000 or so distinct CDR3 sequences, approximately 59% seen only once; the top ten take roughly a quarter. Specimen: CD4+ T cells from blood, cultured in vitro. The receptor set was obtained from a human donor who had recovered from COVID-19. CDR3s include the opening cysteine and the closing phenylalanine or tryptophan. The D gene is left open where the match is weak. Clone size is stated in some rows and not others, as once, few, many or a class when expanded.

cdr3_length	v_call	j_call	clone_size	d_call	cdr3_nt	cdr3_aa
14	TRBV7-6	TRBJ1-1	.	TRBD1	TGTGCCAGCAGCTTAGAGGGGACAGGGAGTGAAGCTTTCTTT	CASSLEGTGSEAFF
16	TRBV28	TRBJ2-3	.	.	TGTGCCAGCAGTTTATTGGAGGGGGCGATCGCAGATACGCAGTATTTT	CASSLLEGAIADTQYF
15	TRBV27	TRBJ1-2	.	TRBD1	TGTGCCAGCAGCCAACGTGGACAGGGAAGAGGGGGCTACACCTTC	CASSQRGQGRGGYTF
13	TRBV27	TRBJ2-3	.	.	TGTGCCAGCAGTTTCCCGGACCGGGGTACGCAGTATTTT	CASSFPDRGTQYF
19	TRBV20-1	TRBJ2-3	few	TRBD2	TGCAGTGCTACCCTACCGGGACTAGCGGGAAGTACGGCGGCAGATACGCAGTATTTT	CSATLPGLAGSTAADTQYF
12	TRBV6-1	TRBJ1-1	few	.	TGTGCCAGCGGCACTCCGAGGGGCATTGCTTTCTTT	CASGTPRGIAFF
15	TRBV20-1	TRBJ2-3	few	TRBD1	TGCAGTGCTAAAGACAGGGGGCAGAGCACAGATACGCAGTATTTT	CSAKDRGQSTDTQYF
15	TRBV19	TRBJ1-2	.	TRBD1	TGTGCCAGTCGAATATCGGAGGGGGCTTATAATGGCTACACCTTC	CASRISEGAYNGYTF
13	TRBV20-1	TRBJ1-1	.	.	TGCAGTGCTAGAGTTAGTAATGGTCGGAAAGCTTTCTTT	CSARVSNGRKAFF
13	TRBV6-2/TRBV6-3	TRBJ1-1	.	.	TGTGCCAGCAGCCTAGGGGGGAACACTGAAGCTTTCTTT	CASSLGGNTEAFF
15	TRBV7-8	TRBJ1-3	.	.	TGTGCCAGCAGCCCCCAGGGTCGGGGAGGATACACCATATATTTT	CASSPQGRGGYTIYF
17	TRBV7-2	TRBJ1-2	.	.	TGTGCCAGCAGCCTCCAATCCCTGGACACCTATCCCTATGGCTACACCTTC	CASSLQSLDTYPYGYTF
17	TRBV27	TRBJ2-7	.	TRBD1	TGTGCCAGCAGGGGGGCCCCCGGGACAGAGAGCTCCTACGAGCAGTACTTC	CASRGAPGTESSYEQYF
15	TRBV5-4	TRBJ1-6	.	TRBD1	TGTGCCAGCAGTAAAACCGGGACAGGGAATTCACCCCTCCACTTT	CASSKTGTGNSPLHF
11	TRBV20-1	TRBJ2-3	.	.	TGCAGTGCTAGAGTAGGGGATACGCAGTATTTT	CSARVGDTQYF
13	TRBV11-2	TRBJ1-1	few	.	TGTGCCAGCAGCTTAGATAAACTGGGGGAAGCTTTCTTT	CASSLDKLGEAFF
15	TRBV7-9	TRBJ2-5	.	TRBD2	TGTGCCAGCAGCTTCCAACCGGGACTAGTAGGGACCCAGTACTTC	CASSFQPGLVGTQYF
14	TRBV7-3	TRBJ1-2	once	.	TGTGCCAGCAGCTTAGGGCCCCTTGGCGATGGCTACACCTTT	CASSLGPLGDGYTF
16	TRBV6-1	TRBJ2-5	.	TRBD2	TGTGCCAGCAGTGAAAGACTAGCGGGAGGAGGAGAGACCCAGTACTTC	CASSERLAGGGETQYF
11	TRBV7-2	TRBJ1-1	.	.	TGTGCCAGCAGCCGGACAGCTGAAGCTTTCTTT	CASSRTAEAFF
16	TRBV7-2	TRBJ1-2	.	TRBD1	TGTGCCAGCAGCTTGAGGGAGACAGGGAGCAACTATGGCTACACCTTC	CASSLRETGSNYGYTF
11	TRBV24-1	TRBJ1-2	few	.	TGTGCCACCAGTGATCCGCATGGCTACACCTTC	CATSDPHGYTF
14	TRBV6-1	TRBJ1-3	.	.	TGTGCCAGCAGTGACGGAGTGACGATAAACACCATATATTTT	CASSDGVTINTIYF
13	TRBV20-1	TRBJ1-5	.	.	TGCAGTGCTATAGAAAGGGCAGATCAGCCCCAGCATTTT	CSAIERADQPQHF
17	TRBV28	TRBJ2-2	.	TRBD2	TGTGCCAGCAGTGTCCCGGGACTAGCGGGAGGGCCCGGGGAGCTGTTTTTT	CASSVPGLAGGPGELFF
15	TRBV7-8	TRBJ1-5	.	.	TGTGCCAGCAGCCCCGTAGGGTGGAGCAATCAGCCCCAGCATTTT	CASSPVGWSNQPQHF
17	TRBV7-9	TRBJ2-1	.	TRBD1	TGTGCCAGCAGCGGGGGTCTAGGGACAGGCTCCTACAATGAGCAGTTCTTC	CASSGGLGTGSYNEQFF
14	TRBV7-6	TRBJ1-6	.	.	TGTGCCAGCAGCTTAGCGCAGCCCCCGTCGCCCCTCCACTTT	CASSLAQPPSPLHF
14	TRBV28	TRBJ1-2	.	TRBD1	TGTGCCAGCAGTTTGGGAGGGGGCGGGTATGGCTACACCTTC	CASSLGGGGYGYTF
16	TRBV6-1	TRBJ1-3	once	.	TGTGCCAGCAGTCGGGCGTCAGGGAGCTCTGGAAACACCATATATTTT	CASSRASGSSGNTIYF
12	TRBV6-2/TRBV6-3	TRBJ2-3	.	TRBD1	TGTGGAACAGGGGAGAGGGCAGATACGCAGTATTTT	CGTGERADTQYF
16	TRBV7-9	TRBJ1-4	.	TRBD1	TGTGCCAGCAGCTTAGCTACAGGGGGCGCATATGAAAAACTGTTTTTT	CASSLATGGAYEKLFF
16	TRBV19	TRBJ1-6	.	.	TGTGCCAGTAGCGAAGGAGGGAGGTTGGGTAATTCACCCCTCCACTTT	CASSEGGRLGNSPLHF
14	TRBV10-3	TRBJ1-1	.	TRBD1	TGTGCCATCAGCATGGACAGGTCGAACACTGAAGCTTTCTTT	CAISMDRSNTEAFF
17	TRBV21-1	TRBJ1-1	.	.	TGTGCCAGCAGCTTACGGGAAAGGACAGTCATGAACACTGAAGCTTTCTTT	CASSLRERTVMNTEAFF
14	TRBV6-2/TRBV6-3	TRBJ1-2	.	.	TGTGCCAGCAGTCGCCCCGGACAGCCAGGGGGCTACACCTTC	CASSRPGQPGGYTF
14	TRBV20-1	TRBJ2-2	.	.	TGCAGTGCTAGAGATCAACCGAACACCGGGGAGCTGTTTTTT	CSARDQPNTGELFF
14	TRBV6-1	TRBJ2-2	few	TRBD1	TGTGCCAGCAGCCCCCGGACAGGGGACGGGGAGCTGTTTTTT	CASSPRTGDGELFF
16	TRBV7-3	TRBJ2-2	.	TRBD1	TGTGCCAGCAGCTCCGCGGGACAGGAGCTCACCGGGGAGCTGTTTTTT	CASSSAGQELTGELFF
14	TRBV6-2/TRBV6-3	TRBJ1-5	.	.	TGTGCCAGCAAACCCAGGAGTAGCAATCAGCCCCAGCATTTT	CASKPRSSNQPQHF
16	TRBV7-8	TRBJ2-7	.	.	TGTGCCAGCAGCTTACGAACAGGGAAAGTCTACTACGAGCAGTACTTC	CASSLRTGKVYYEQYF
14	TRBV15	TRBJ2-7	.	.	TGTGCCACCAGCAGAGGCCAGGAGGGGAACGAGCAGTACTTC	CATSRGQEGNEQYF
16	TRBV12-3/TRBV12-4	TRBJ2-2	once	.	TGTGCCAGCAGTTTAGGGCCAGGGATGAACACCGGGGAGCTGTTTTTT	CASSLGPGMNTGELFF
15	TRBV9	TRBJ1-5	.	.	TGTGCCAGCAGCGTACCCAGGGGTAGCAATCAGCCCCAGCATTTT	CASSVPRGSNQPQHF
13	TRBV20-1	TRBJ2-3	.	.	TGCAGTGCCTCACTACAGGGAAGAGATACGCAGTATTTT	CSASLQGRDTQYF
13	TRBV20-1	TRBJ2-2	.	.	TGCAGTGCTAGAAAGGATAACACCGGGGAGCTGTTTTTT	CSARKDNTGELFF
13	TRBV28	TRBJ2-6	.	.	TGTGCCAGCAGTGAACGGACAGTCAACGTCCTGACTTTC	CASSERTVNVLTF
14	TRBV20-1	TRBJ2-5	few	TRBD1	TGCAGTGCTCCCGGGACAGGGGGTCTCGAGACCCAGTACTTC	CSAPGTGGLETQYF
15	TRBV11-3	TRBJ1-1	.	.	TGTGCCAGCAGCTTAGATCGGGAGGGTCGAACTGAAGCTTTCTTT	CASSLDREGRTEAFF